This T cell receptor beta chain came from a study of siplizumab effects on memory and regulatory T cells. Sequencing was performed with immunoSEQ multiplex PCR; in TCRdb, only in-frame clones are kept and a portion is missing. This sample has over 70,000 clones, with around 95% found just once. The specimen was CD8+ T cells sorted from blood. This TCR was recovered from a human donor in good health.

CDR3 sequence: CASSVAGVRIGELFF. CDR3 DNA: TGTGCCAGCAGCGTAGCGGGAGTTCGAATCGGGGAGCTGTTTTTT. V gene TRBV5-6 combines with J gene TRBJ2-2; 9 bases are shared with TRBD2. With 4 bases clipped from V and 7 bases from J, the junction kept 8 bases outside the gene matches. This CDR3 is 15 amino acids long. Germline V gene sequence: CDR1 SGHDT, CDR2 YYEEEE.